The T cell receptor (beta chain) under discussion was sequenced for a study of PD-L1 blockade in urothelial cancer. Study information: The analyses of blood took place 3 weeks (second dose) and 6 weeks after treatment start.

The data were produced by immunoSEQ multiplex PCR, yet TCRdb's version contains in-frame clones alone and is incomplete. The sample has under 40,000 clones, roughly 82% seen once. Patients' cancers were locally advanced or metastatic urothelial carcinomas. This CDR3 spans 22 amino acids. With 2 bases clipped from V and 2 bases from J, the junction kept 19 bases outside the gene matches. Germline V gene lookup returns CDR1 SNHLY and CDR2 FYNNEI. Here the sequenced sample was PBMCs, taken around atezolizumab (anti-PD-L1) treatment. V is TRBV2 and J is TRBJ2-1; TRBD2 agrees at 12 bases. The TCR originated in a man in his 70s with urothelial cancer. Written as DNA, the CDR3 is TGTGCCAGCAGTGAAAGGGGGCCGACTAGCGGGAGAGTGGTGTCGACCTACAATGAGCAGTTCTTC. Its translation is CASSERGPTSGRVVSTYNEQFF.